This is a list of T cell receptor beta chains from one sample in a study of cytomegalovirus exposure and HLA in healthy donors. Clones were read by immunoSEQ multiplex PCR, and TCRdb kept only the in-frame ones, dropping some. The table has around 130,000 clones, 80% to 90% seen once; the top ten hold about 1.8%. Sequences were obtained from PBMCs. These TCRs come from a man in his forties or fifties in good health and CMV-seronegative. Both conserved end residues are part of each CDR3. A D gene is named only where the DNA matches it firmly. The size of a clone is reported for some rows only, either as once, few or many, or as a class for expanded clones.

>TRBV28|NA|NA|TRBJ1-5
CASSLVVYQPQHF
TGTGCCAGCAGTTTAGTAGTGTACCAGCCCCAGCATTTT
>TRBV7-8|NA|TRBD1|TRBJ2-5
CASSLGGIRQETQYF
TGTGCCAGCAGTTTAGGGGGCATCCGGCAAGAGACCCAGTACTTC
>TRBV6-5|NA|TRBD1|TRBJ1-1
CASGGQGNTEAFF
TGTGCCAGCGGGGGACAGGGGAACACTGAAGCTTTCTTT
>TRBV30|NA|TRBD1|TRBJ2-5
CAWSQQGAPGKETQYF
TGTGCCTGGAGTCAACAGGGGGCCCCGGGGAAGGAGACCCAGTACTTC
>TRBV6-5|few|NA|TRBJ1-4
CASSPGYGDEKLFF
TGTGCCAGCAGCCCGGGATATGGGGATGAAAAACTGTTTTTT
>TRBV11-2|NA|TRBD2|TRBJ2-7
CASSLGVTSADPYEQYF
TGTGCCAGCAGCTTAGGAGTGACTAGCGCGGATCCCTACGAGCAGTACTTC
>TRBV19|NA|NA|TRBJ1-4
CASSTLQGEGEKLFF
TGTGCCAGTAGTACATTACAGGGAGAGGGTGAAAAACTGTTTTTT
>TRBV7-3|NA|NA|TRBJ2-1
CASSPSGNEQFF
TGTGCCAGCAGCCCATCAGGGAATGAGCAGTTCTTC
>TRBV7-8|NA|TRBD1|TRBJ1-3
CASSPGTGDWNTIYF
TGTGCCAGCAGCCCAGGGACAGGGGATTGGAACACCATATATTTT
>TRBV4-3|NA|NA|TRBJ1-5
CASSQDPIRDEQPQHF
TGCGCCAGCAGCCAAGATCCTATCAGGGATGAGCAGCCCCAGCATTTT
>TRBV6-5|NA|TRBD2|TRBJ2-2
CASRTSGGFGELFF
TGTGCCAGCAGGACTAGCGGGGGGTTCGGGGAGCTGTTTTTT
>TRBV19|NA|NA|TRBJ1-6
CASSTRLLGESPLHF
TGTGCCAGTAGTACCCGATTATTAGGGGAATCACCCCTCCACTTT
>TRBV19|NA|NA|TRBJ2-6
CASRVSGANVLTF
TGTGCCTCGAGGGTTTCTGGGGCCAACGTCCTGACTTTC
>TRBV25-1|NA|NA|TRBJ2-4
CASSEEGPKNIQYF
TGTGCCAGCAGTGAGGAGGGGCCCAAAAACATTCAGTACTTC
>TRBV18|NA|NA|TRBJ2-5
CASSPSVAGKETQYF
TGTGCCAGCTCACCCTCGGTGGCGGGGAAAGAGACCCAGTACTTC
>TRBV6-6|NA|TRBD2|TRBJ2-3
CASRGLDGTDTQYF
TGTGCCAGCAGGGGACTAGATGGAACAGATACGCAGTATTTT
>TRBV6-5|NA|NA|TRBJ2-1
CASSSSGASYNEQFF
TGTGCCAGCAGTTCGTCGGGAGCGTCCTACAATGAGCAGTTCTTC
>TRBV10-2|NA|TRBD1|TRBJ1-2
CASSEPGQGNYGYTF
TGCGCCAGCAGTGAGCCGGGACAGGGAAACTATGGCTACACCTTC
>TRBV18|NA|NA|TRBJ1-2
CASSPIVEGTNYGYTF
TGTGCCAGCTCACCGATCGTGGAGGGTACTAACTATGGCTACACCTTC
>TRBV10-2|NA|NA|TRBJ1-5
CASSPDRKAQHF
TGCGCCAGCAGTCCAGACAGGAAAGCCCAGCATTTT
>TRBV29-1|NA|NA|TRBJ2-4
CSVPEGSAKNSQYF
TGCAGCGTCCCAGAGGGTTCAGCCAAAAACAGTCAGTACTTC
>TRBV7-2|once|TRBD1|TRBJ2-7
CASSPRDRGNEQYF
TGTGCCAGCAGCCCTCGGGACAGGGGAAACGAGCAGTACTTC
>TRBV5-6|NA|TRBD1|TRBJ1-5
CASSLGGLSNQPQHF
TGTGCCAGCAGCTTAGGGGGCCTGAGCAATCAGCCCCAGCATTTT
>TRBV7-2|NA|TRBD2|TRBJ2-1
CASSLLGTSTYNEQFF
TGTGCCAGCAGCTTACTTGGGACTAGCACTTACAATGAGCAGTTCTTC
>TRBV19|NA|NA|TRBJ2-5
CASSIGSGISETQYF
TGTGCCAGTAGTATAGGGTCAGGGATCAGCGAGACCCAGTACTTC
>TRBV6-1|few|NA|TRBJ2-3
CASSERTSTDTQYF
TGTGCCAGCAGTGAACGGACTAGCACAGATACGCAGTATTTT
>TRBV19|NA|NA|TRBJ2-7
CASSQEWWREQYF
TGTGCCAGTAGTCAGGAGTGGTGGAGGGAGCAGTACTTC
>TRBV10-2|NA|TRBD2|TRBJ2-5
CASSPERGGQETQYF
TGCGCCAGCAGTCCCGAGCGGGGGGGACAAGAGACCCAGTACTTC
>TRBV6-1|NA|NA|TRBJ2-2
CASRSGFNTGELFF
TGTGCCAGCAGGAGCGGGTTTAACACCGGGGAGCTGTTTTTT
>TRBV2|NA|TRBD1|TRBJ1-6
CASQGQGTGVSPLHF
TGTGCCAGCCAGGGCCAGGGGACAGGAGTTTCACCCCTCCACTTT
>TRBV7-7|NA|NA|TRBJ2-6
CASSLGTGANGLTF
TGTGCCAGCAGCTTAGGAACTGGGGCCAACGGCCTGACTTTC
>TRBV2|NA|NA|TRBJ2-3
CASSSGTDTQYF
TGTGCCAGCAGCTCAGGTACAGATACGCAGTATTTT
>TRBV28|NA|NA|TRBJ1-3
CASLDRPGNTIYF
TGTGCCAGCCTAGACAGGCCTGGAAACACCATATATTTT
>TRBV28|NA|NA|TRBJ1-4
CASSENPGVEKLFF
TGTGCCAGCAGCGAAAACCCGGGGGTCGAAAAACTGTTTTTT
>TRBV4-3|NA|TRBD1|TRBJ1-2
CASSQDKNTGAYGYTF
TGCGCCAGCAGCCAAGATAAAAACACAGGGGCGTATGGCTACACCTTC
>TRBV5-4|NA|TRBD1|TRBJ2-7
CASTQDRGAGEQYF
TGTGCCAGCACCCAAGACAGGGGAGCCGGCGAGCAGTACTTC
>TRBV7-8|few|NA|TRBJ2-1
CASSLGGDFNEQFF
TGTGCCAGCAGCTTAGGGGGCGATTTCAATGAGCAGTTCTTC
>TRBV5-4|NA|NA|TRBJ2-6
CASSPGTKAGANVLTF
TGTGCCAGCAGCCCTGGGACAAAGGCGGGGGCCAACGTCCTGACTTTC
>TRBV29-1|NA|NA|TRBJ1-1
CSVGPDRSNTEAFF
TGCAGCGTTGGCCCTGACAGATCGAACACTGAAGCTTTCTTT
>TRBV28|NA|NA|TRBJ2-2
CASRYSGGATGELFF
TGTGCCAGCCGCTATAGCGGAGGGGCAACCGGGGAGCTGTTTTTT
>TRBV5-4|NA|NA|TRBJ1-1
CASSLGASRDTEAFF
TGTGCCAGCAGCTTGGGGGCGTCCAGAGACACTGAAGCTTTCTTT
>TRBV28|NA|TRBD2|TRBJ2-3
CASSLFIGGRGRDTQYF
TGTGCCAGCAGTTTATTTATAGGCGGGAGGGGGCGCGATACGCAGTATTTT
>TRBV27|NA|NA|TRBJ1-2
CASSLSNQNRGGYTF
TGTGCCAGCAGTTTATCGAACCAAAACCGAGGGGGCTACACCTTC
>TRBV5-1|NA|NA|TRBJ1-3
CASSRDGGVGNTIYF
TGCGCCAGCAGCCGAGATGGGGGGGTCGGAAACACCATATATTTT
>TRBV11-2|NA|NA|TRBJ2-1
CASSLGVGVVGNEQFF
TGTGCCAGCAGCTTAGGGGTGGGAGTGGTGGGGAATGAGCAGTTCTTC
>TRBV12-5|NA|NA|TRBJ1-1
CASGPFGSEAFF
TGTGCTAGTGGCCCGTTCGGGTCTGAAGCTTTCTTT
>TRBV5-1|few|NA|TRBJ1-4
CASSLVIGTGREKLFF
TGCGCCAGCAGCTTGGTGATTGGGACTGGTAGAGAAAAACTGTTTTTT
>TRBV19|few|TRBD1|TRBJ1-1
CASSPRAGGDAEAFF
TGTGCCAGTAGTCCCCGGGCAGGGGGCGACGCTGAAGCTTTCTTT
>TRBV10-3|NA|TRBD2|TRBJ2-5
CAISEWEGSGRGEETQYF
TGTGCCATCAGTGAGTGGGAAGGTAGCGGGAGAGGAGAGGAGACCCAGTACTTC
>TRBV27|NA|NA|TRBJ2-5
CASSLSSIVFRQETQYF
TGTGCCAGCAGTTTATCCTCCATAGTTTTCCGTCAAGAGACCCAGTACTTC
>TRBV5-1|NA|TRBD1|TRBJ2-2
CASSSGQHANTGELFF
TGCGCCAGCAGCTCGGGACAGCATGCGAACACCGGGGAGCTGTTTTTT
>TRBV28|few|TRBD2|TRBJ2-7
CASSLSGRSSEQYF
TGTGCCAGCAGTTTAAGCGGGAGGTCGTCCGAGCAGTACTTC
>TRBV27|NA|TRBD1|TRBJ2-3
CASSPLYGTGGTDTQYF
TGTGCCAGCAGTCCCCTCTACGGGACAGGGGGGACAGATACGCAGTATTTT
>TRBV9|NA|TRBD2|TRBJ2-2
CASSAGGGGTGELFF
TGTGCCAGCAGCGCGGGGGGGGGCGGCACCGGGGAGCTGTTTTTT
>TRBV2|NA|NA|TRBJ2-5
CASSELTVQETQYF
TGTGCCAGCAGTGAGTTGACAGTCCAAGAGACCCAGTACTTC
>TRBV2|NA|NA|TRBJ2-3
CASNNADTQYF
TGTGCCAGCAACAACGCAGATACGCAGTATTTT
>TRBV14|NA|NA|TRBJ1-6
CASSRQGSGNSPLHF
TGTGCCAGCAGCCGCCAAGGTTCCGGGAATTCACCCCTCCACTTT
>TRBV6-5|NA|NA|TRBJ1-3
CASTTMGGNTIYF
TGTGCCAGCACCACGATGGGCGGAAACACCATATATTTT
>TRBV21-1|once|NA|TRBJ1-3
CASSIDRGCGNTIYF
TGTGCCAGCAGCATCGACAGGGGATGTGGAAACACCATATATTTT